The sequence of this TCR beta chain was determined in a study of CD8+ T cells in alopecia areata. Study-wide points: Higher clonality than in normal scalp was seen in lesional scalp, especially alopecia totalis/universalis. Scalp data also include sequences from resident alphabeta T cells of normal skin. It was less clear whether patients shared TCRs than it was in mice, possibly because of HLA.

Investigators isolated RNA and reverse transcribed it into cDNA to act as the sequencing template. Sequenced by immunoSEQ multiplex PCR; TCRdb stores in-frame clones only, minus some. The table includes 100,000 to 150,000 clones, around 50% detected once. V was pared by 2 bases and J by 6 bases, with 5 bases between. In germline, CDR1 is MDHEN, CDR2 SYDVKM. The CDR3 sequence is 12 residues long. It was from PBMCs that CD4+ and CD8+ T cells were sorted. For this clone: The antigen remains undetermined.

Sequenced sample: NKG2D-low CD8+ T cells sorted from blood. This clonotype originated in a human donor with alopecia areata. The V call is TRBV28, the J call TRBJ2-1; D remains unclear. CDR3 bases: TGTGCCAGCAGTTTACGCTCCAATGAGCAGTTCTTC. Translation: CASSLRSNEQFF. Full variable domain (rest looked up from reference TRBV28 and TRBJ2-1): DVKVTQSSRYLVKRTGEKVFLECVQDMDHENMFWYRQDPGLGLRLIYFSYDVKMKEKGDIPEGYSVSREKKERFSLILESASTNQTSMYLCASSLRSNEQFFGPGTRLTVL.